The table lists the clone carrying this T cell receptor (beta chain) with a few counts. Naive CD4+ cells were CD45RA-selected; the remaining cells were memory. This record comes from a study of shared clonotypes between healthy human individuals. V was pared by 0 bases and J by 1 base, with 7 bases between. From germline, CDR1 is SGHRS and CDR2 YFSETQ. The CDR3 has 15 amino acids. The run depth of the assay was deep. Sorted-subset replicate PCRs used about 180 ng DNA, approximately 33,000 T cell genomes. Profiled with immunoSEQ multiplex PCR; TCRdb holds only in-frame clones, not every one. There are about 770,000 clones in the sample; roughly two thirds occur only once, and under 2% lies in the top ten.

The sequence came from a woman in her twenties or thirties in good health. This chain connects TRBV5-1 to TRBJ2-2; no clear D gene. Sequenced: memory CD4+ T cells sorted from blood. Subset: CD45RA-negative fraction. CDR3 sequence: CASSLGRQNTGELFF. The CDR3 coding sequence is TGCGCCAGCAGCTTGGGACGACAGAACACCGGGGAGCTGTTTTTT.